This TCR beta chain stems from a study of a mutant IDH1 vaccine in newly diagnosed glioma. On the study more broadly: Across weeks 1, 3, 5, 7, 11, 15, 19 and 23, patients received a vaccination each time, eight in all.

As concerns this clone: Its antigen is still unknown.

Specified time point: week 5, during vaccination. Vaccinated patients received 300 ug of mutant IDH1 20-mer peptide per dose, with topical imiquimod. In every donor, the tumor was a new WHO grade 3 or 4 IDH1-mutant, ATRX-lost astrocytoma. Method: immunoSEQ multiplex PCR; TCRdb's copy keeps in-frame clones and lacks some. Of roughly 42,000 clones listed, 70% to 90% are singletons. Sequencing used PBMCs, obtained from a glioma patient whose treatment included an IDH1 peptide vaccine. The receptor was isolated from a man aged 40-50 years with glioma.

CDR3 in DNA: TGTGCCAGCATGGCGGGAGGGAGGAATGAGCAGTTCTTC. Protein sequence: CASMAGGRNEQFF. The genes are TRBV6-6 and TRBJ2-1; TRBD2 matches at 9 bases. The CDR3 contains 13 residues. The J segment lost 7 bases and the V segment lost 7 bases, leaving 5 bases of the junction unmatched. The germline V gene encodes CDR1 MNHNY and CDR2 SVGAGI (reference sequence).